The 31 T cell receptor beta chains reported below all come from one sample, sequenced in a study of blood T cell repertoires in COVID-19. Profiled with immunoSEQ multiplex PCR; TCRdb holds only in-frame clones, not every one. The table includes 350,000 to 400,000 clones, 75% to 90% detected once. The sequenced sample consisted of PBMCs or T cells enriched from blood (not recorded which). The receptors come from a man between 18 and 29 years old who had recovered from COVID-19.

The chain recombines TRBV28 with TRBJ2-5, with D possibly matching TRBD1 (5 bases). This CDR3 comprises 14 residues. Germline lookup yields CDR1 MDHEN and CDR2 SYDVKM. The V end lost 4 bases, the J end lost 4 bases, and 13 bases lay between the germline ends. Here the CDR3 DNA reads TGTGCCAGCAGTTCTCAGGGTCGGAGAGAGACCCAGTACTTC. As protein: CASSSQGRRETQYF. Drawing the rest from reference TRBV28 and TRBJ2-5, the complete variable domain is DVKVTQSSRYLVKRTGEKVFLECVQDMDHENMFWYRQDPGLGLRLIYFSYDVKMKEKGDIPEGYSVSREKKERFSLILESASTNQTSMYLCASSSQGRRETQYFGPGTRLLVL.

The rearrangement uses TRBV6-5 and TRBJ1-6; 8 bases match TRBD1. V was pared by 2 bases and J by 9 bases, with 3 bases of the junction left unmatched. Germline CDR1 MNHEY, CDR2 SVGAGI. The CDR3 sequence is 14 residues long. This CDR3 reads CASSYQTGASPLHF. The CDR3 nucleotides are TGTGCCAGCAGTTACCAGACAGGGGCTTCACCCCTCCACTTT.

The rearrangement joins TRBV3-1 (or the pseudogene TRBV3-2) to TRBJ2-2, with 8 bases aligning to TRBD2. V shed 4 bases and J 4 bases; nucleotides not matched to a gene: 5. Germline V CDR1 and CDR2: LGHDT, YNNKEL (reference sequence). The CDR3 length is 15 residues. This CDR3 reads CASSPGGIITGELFF. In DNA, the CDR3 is TGTGCCAGCAGCCCGGGAGGGATCATCACCGGGGAGCTGTTTTTT.

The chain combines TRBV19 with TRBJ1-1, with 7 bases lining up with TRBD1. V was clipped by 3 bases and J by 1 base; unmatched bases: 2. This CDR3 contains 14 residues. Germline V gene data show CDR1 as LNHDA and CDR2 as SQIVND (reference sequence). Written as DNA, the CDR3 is TGTGCCAGTAGTATCGGGGACAGGAACACTGAAGCTTTCTTT. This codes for CASSIGDRNTEAFF. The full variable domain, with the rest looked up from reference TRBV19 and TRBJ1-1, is DGGITQSPKYLFRKEGQNVTLSCEQNLNHDAMYWYRQDPGQGLRLIYYSQIVNDFQKGDIAEGYSVSREKKESFPLTVTSAQKNPTAFYLCASSIGDRNTEAFFGQGTRLTVV.

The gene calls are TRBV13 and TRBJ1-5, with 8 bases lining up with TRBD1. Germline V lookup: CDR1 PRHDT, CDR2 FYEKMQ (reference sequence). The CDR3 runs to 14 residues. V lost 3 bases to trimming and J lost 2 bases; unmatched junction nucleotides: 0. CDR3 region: CASSLGQGNQPQHF. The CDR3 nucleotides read TGTGCCAGCAGCTTGGGACAGGGCAATCAGCCCCAGCATTTT.

The CDR3 spells CASSVREINEQFF. CDR3 in DNA: TGTGCCAGCAGCGTTCGGGAGATCAATGAGCAGTTCTTC. This chain connects TRBV9 to TRBJ2-1; perhaps TRBD2 as D (6 bases). Germline V lookup: CDR1 SGDLS, CDR2 YYNGEE. The CDR3 runs to 13 residues. Trimming cost V 2 bases and J 6 bases, with 9 bases left between them.

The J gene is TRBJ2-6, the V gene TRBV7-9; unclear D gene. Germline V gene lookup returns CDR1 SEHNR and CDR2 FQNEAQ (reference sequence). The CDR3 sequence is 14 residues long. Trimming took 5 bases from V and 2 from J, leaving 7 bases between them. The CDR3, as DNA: TGTGCCAGCAGCACGGTAGCTGGGGCCAACGTCCTGACTTTC. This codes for CASSTVAGANVLTF.

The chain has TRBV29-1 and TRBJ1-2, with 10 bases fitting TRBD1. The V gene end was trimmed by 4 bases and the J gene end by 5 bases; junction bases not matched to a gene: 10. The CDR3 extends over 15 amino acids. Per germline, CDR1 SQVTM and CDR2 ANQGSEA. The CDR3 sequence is CSVGGTGENSYGYTF. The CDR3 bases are TGCAGCGTTGGGGGGACAGGGGAGAACAGTTATGGCTACACCTTC.

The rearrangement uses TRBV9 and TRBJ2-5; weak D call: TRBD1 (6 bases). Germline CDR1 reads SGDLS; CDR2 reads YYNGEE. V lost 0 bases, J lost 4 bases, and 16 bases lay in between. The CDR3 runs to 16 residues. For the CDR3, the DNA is TGTGCCAGCAGCGTAGGAGGGGGTGGCTTCGGAGAGACCCAGTACTTC. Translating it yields CASSVGGGGFGETQYF. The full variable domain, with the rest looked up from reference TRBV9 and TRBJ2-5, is DSGVTQTPKHLITATGQRVTLRCSPRSGDLSVYWYQQSLDQGLQFLIQYYNGEERAKGNILERFSAQQFPDLHSELNLSSLELGDSALYFCASSVGGGGFGETQYFGPGTRLLVL.

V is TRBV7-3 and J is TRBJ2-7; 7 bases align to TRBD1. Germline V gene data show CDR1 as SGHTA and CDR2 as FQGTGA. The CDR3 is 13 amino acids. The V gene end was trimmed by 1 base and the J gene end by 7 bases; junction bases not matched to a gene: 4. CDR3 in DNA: TGTGCCAGCAGCTTAAATGGACAGGTAGAGCAGTACTTC. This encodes CASSLNGQVEQYF.

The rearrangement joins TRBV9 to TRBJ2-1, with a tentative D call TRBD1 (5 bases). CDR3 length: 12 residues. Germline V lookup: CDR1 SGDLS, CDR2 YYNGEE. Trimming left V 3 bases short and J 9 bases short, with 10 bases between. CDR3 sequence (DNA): TGTGCCAGCAGCGGGGGCGGTGCTGAGCAGTTCTTC. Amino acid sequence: CASSGGGAEQFF.

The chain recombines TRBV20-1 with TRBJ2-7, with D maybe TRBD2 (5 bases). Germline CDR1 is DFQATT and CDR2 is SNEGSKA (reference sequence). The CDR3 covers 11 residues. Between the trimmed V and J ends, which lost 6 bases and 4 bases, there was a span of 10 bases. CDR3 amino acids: CSAPSGYEQYF. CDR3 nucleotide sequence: TGCAGTGCCCCGTCGGGGTACGAGCAGTACTTC.

CDR3 residues: CASSPLSEGKLFF. The DNA for the CDR3 is TGTGCCAGCAGCCCCCTGTCGGAGGGAAAACTGTTTTTT. The J gene is TRBJ1-4, the V gene TRBV3-1 (or the pseudogene TRBV3-2); D is unresolved. Looked up from germline, CDR1 is LGHDT and CDR2 is YNNKEL (reference sequence). The CDR3 is made up of 13 amino acids. V lost 4 bases and J lost 10, with 13 bases in between.

CDR3: CASSLETGGGYGYTF. As DNA, the CDR3 is TGTGCCAGCAGCTTAGAAACAGGTGGTGGATATGGCTACACCTTC. The chain recombines TRBV7-2 with TRBJ1-2; D might be TRBD1 (5 bases). The CDR3 is 15 residues long. V dropped 1 base and J dropped 5 bases, with 14 bases sitting between them. Germline V CDR1 and CDR2: SGHTA, FQGNSA. Full variable domain (remainder filled in from reference TRBV7-2 and TRBJ1-2): GAGVSQSPSNKVTEKGKDVELRCDPISGHTALYWYRQSLGQGLEFLIYFQGNSAPDKSGLPSDRFSAERTGGSVSTLTIQRTQQEDSAVYLCASSLETGGGYGYTFGSGTRLTVV.

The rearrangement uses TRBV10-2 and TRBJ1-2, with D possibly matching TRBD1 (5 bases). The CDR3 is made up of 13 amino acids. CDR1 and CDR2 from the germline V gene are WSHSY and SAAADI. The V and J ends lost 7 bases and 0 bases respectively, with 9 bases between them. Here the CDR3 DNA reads TGCGCCAGCACACAGGACACTAACTATGGCTACACCTTC. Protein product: CASTQDTNYGYTF.

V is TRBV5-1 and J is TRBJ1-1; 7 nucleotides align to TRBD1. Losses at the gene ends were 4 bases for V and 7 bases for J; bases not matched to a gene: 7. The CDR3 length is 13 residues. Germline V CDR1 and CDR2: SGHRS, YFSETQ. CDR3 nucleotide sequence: TGCGCCAGCAGCCTAGACAGGGTGGGTGAAGCTTTCTTT. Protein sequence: CASSLDRVGEAFF.

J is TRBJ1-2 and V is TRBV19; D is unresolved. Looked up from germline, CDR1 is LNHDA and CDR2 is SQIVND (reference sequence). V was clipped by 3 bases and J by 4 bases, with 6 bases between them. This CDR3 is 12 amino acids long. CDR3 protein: CASSIPSYGYTF. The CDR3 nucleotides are TGTGCCAGTAGTATCCCCTCCTATGGCTACACCTTC.

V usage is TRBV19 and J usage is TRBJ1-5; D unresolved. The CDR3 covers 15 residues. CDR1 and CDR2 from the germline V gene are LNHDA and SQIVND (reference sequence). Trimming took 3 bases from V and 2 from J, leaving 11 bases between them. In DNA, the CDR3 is TGTGCCAGTAGTATTAAGGGAGTTGGCAATCAGCCCCAGCATTTT. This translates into CASSIKGVGNQPQHF.

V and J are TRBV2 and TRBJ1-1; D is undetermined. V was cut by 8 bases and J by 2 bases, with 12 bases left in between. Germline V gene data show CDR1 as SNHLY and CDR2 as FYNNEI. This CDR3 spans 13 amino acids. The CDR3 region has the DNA TGTGCCAGCCCCTTCAGGTTTAACACTGAAGCTTTCTTT. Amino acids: CASPFRFNTEAFF.

CDR3 bases: TGTGCCAGTAACCCCTCTAACAGGGACTACGAGCAGTACTTC. Its translation: CASNPSNRDYEQYF. J is TRBJ2-7 and V is TRBV19; perhaps TRBD1 as D (6 bases). The CDR3 spans 14 residues. The germline gives CDR1 LNHDA, CDR2 SQIVND (reference sequence). V lost 7 bases and J 3 bases, leaving 16 bases between the germline ends.

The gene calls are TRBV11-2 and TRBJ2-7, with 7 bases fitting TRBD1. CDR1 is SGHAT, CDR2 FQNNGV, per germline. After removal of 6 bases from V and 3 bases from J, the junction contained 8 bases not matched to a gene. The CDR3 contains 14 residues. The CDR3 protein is CASRTTTGVYEQYF. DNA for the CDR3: TGTGCCAGCAGGACCACAACAGGGGTCTACGAGCAGTACTTC.

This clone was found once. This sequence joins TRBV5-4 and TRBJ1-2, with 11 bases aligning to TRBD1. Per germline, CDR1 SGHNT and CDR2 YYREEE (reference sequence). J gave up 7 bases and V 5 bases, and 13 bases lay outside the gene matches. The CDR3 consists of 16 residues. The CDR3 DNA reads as TGTGCCAGCAGAAATTGGACAGGGGGCTCCGGGCCTGGCTACACCTTC. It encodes CASRNWTGGSGPGYTF.

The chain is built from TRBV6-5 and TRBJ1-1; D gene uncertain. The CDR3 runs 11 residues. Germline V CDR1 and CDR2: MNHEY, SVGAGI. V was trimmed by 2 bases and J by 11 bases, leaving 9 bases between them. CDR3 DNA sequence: TGTGCCAGCAGTTACGTGGGGAGGGCTTTCTTT. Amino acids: CASSYVGRAFF.

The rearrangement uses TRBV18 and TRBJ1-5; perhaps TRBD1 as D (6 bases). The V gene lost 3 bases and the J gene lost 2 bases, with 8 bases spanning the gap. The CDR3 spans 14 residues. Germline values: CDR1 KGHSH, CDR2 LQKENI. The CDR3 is CASSPDSRNQPQHF. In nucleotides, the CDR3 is TGTGCCAGCTCACCGGACAGTCGCAATCAGCCCCAGCATTTT.

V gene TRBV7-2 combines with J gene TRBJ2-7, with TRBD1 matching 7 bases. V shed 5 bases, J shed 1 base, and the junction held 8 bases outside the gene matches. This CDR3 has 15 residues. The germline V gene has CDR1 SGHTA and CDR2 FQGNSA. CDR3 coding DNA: TGTGCCAGCAGCGACGCAGGGGGATCGTCCTACGAGCAGTACTTC. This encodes CASSDAGGSSYEQYF.

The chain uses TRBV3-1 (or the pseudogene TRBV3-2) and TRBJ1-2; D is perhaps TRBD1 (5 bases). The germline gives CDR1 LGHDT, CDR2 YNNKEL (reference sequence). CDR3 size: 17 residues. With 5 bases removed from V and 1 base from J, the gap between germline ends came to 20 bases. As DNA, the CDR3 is TGTGCCAGCAGCAAGAAGGAGGGGCTGGGATATAACTATGGCTACACCTTC. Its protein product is CASSKKEGLGYNYGYTF.

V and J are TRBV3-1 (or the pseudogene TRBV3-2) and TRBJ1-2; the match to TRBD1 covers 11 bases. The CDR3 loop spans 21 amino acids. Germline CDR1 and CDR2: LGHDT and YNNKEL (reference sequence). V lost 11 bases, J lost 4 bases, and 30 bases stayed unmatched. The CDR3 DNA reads TGTGCCGCCTCGCCCTCCGCACCACCCAACGGACAGGGGGCATTTGGCTATGGCTACACCTTC. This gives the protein CAASPSAPPNGQGAFGYGYTF.

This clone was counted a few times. This CDR3 is CASSVGGLGSSPLHF. The CDR3 DNA is TGTGCCAGCAGCGTAGGGGGTCTCGGGAGTTCACCCCTCCACTTT. This rearrangement joins TRBV9 to TRBJ1-6, with D uncertain. Deletions cut 0 bases from V and 9 bases from J, with 13 bases between. The CDR3 is 15 residues long. Germline lookup yields CDR1 SGDLS and CDR2 YYNGEE.

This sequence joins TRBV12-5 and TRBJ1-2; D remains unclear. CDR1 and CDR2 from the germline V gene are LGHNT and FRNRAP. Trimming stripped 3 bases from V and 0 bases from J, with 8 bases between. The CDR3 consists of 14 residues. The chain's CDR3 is CASGFGLPNYGYTF. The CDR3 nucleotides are TGTGCTAGTGGTTTCGGGTTGCCTAACTATGGCTACACCTTC.

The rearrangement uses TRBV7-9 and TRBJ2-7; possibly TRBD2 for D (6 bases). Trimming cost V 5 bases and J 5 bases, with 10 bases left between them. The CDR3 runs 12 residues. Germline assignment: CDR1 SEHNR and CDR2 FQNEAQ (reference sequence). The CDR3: CASSRSGDEQYF. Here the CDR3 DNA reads TGTGCCAGCAGCCGTTCGGGGGACGAGCAGTACTTC. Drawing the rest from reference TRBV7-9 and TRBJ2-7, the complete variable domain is DTGVSQNPRHKITKRGQNVTFRCDPISEHNRLYWYRQTLGQGPEFLTYFQNEAQLEKSRLLSDRFSAERPKGSFSTLEIQRTEQGDSAMYLCASSRSGDEQYFGPGTRLTVT.

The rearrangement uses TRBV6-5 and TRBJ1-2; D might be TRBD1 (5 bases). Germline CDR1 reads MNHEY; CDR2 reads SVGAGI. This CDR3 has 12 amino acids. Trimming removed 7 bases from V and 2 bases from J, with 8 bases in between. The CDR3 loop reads CASTAGNYGYTF. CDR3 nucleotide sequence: TGTGCCAGCACCGCAGGGAACTATGGCTACACCTTC.